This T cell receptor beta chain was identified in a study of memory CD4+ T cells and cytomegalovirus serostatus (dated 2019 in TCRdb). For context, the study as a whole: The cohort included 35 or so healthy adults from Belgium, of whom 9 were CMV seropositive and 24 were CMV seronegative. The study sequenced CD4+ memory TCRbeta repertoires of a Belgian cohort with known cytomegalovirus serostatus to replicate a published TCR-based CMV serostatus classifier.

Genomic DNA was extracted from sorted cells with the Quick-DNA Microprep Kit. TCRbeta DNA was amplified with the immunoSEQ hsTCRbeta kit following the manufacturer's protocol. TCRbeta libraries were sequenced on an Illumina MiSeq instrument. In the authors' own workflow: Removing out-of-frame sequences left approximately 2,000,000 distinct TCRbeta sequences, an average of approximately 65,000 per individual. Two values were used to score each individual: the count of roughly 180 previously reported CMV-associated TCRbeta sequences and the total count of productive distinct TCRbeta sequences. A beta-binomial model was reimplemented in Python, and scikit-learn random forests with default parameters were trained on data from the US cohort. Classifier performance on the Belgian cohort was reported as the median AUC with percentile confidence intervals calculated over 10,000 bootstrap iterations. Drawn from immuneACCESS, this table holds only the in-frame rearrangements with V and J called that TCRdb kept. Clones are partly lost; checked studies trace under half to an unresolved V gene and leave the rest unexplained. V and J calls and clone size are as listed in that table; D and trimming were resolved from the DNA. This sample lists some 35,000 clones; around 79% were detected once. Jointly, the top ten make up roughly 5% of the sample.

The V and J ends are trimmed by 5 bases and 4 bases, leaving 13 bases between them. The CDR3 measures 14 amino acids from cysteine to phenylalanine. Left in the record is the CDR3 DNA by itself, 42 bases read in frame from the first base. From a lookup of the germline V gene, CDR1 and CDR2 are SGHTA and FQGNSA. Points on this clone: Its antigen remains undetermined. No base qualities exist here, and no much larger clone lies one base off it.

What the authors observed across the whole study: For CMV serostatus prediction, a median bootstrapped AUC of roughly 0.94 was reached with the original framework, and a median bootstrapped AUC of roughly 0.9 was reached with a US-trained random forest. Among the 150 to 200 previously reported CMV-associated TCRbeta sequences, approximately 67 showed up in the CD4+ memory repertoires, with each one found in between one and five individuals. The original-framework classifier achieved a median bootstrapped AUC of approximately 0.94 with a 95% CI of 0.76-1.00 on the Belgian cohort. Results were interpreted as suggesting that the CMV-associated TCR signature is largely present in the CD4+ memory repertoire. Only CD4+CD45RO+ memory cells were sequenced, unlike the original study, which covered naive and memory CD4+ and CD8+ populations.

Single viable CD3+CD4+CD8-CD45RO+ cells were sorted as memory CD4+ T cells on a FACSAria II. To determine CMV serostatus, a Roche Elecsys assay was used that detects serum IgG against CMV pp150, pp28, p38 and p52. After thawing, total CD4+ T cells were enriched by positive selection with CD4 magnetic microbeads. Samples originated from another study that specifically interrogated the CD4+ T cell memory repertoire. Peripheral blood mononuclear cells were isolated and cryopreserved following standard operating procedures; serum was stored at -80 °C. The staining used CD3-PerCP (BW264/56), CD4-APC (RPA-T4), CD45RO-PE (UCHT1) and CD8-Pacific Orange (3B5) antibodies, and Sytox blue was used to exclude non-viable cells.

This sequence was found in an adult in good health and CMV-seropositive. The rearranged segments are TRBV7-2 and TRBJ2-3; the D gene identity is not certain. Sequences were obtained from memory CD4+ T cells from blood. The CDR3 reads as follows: CASSAGRVADTQYF. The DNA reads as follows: TGTGCCAGCAGCGCCGGCCGGGTCGCAGATACGCAGTATTTT.